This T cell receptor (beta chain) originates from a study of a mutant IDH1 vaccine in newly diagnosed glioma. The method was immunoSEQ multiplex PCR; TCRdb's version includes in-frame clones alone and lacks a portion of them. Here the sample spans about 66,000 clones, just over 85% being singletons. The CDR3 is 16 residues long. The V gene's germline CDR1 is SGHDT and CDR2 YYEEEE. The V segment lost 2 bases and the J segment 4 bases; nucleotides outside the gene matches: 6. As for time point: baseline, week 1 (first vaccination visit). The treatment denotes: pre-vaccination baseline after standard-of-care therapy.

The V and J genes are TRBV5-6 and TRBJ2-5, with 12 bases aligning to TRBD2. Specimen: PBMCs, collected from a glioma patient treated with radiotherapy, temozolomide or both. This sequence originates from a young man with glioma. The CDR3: CASSFSLAGGSETQYF. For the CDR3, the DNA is TGTGCCAGCAGCTTTTCCCTAGCGGGGGGGTCAGAGACCCAGTACTTC.